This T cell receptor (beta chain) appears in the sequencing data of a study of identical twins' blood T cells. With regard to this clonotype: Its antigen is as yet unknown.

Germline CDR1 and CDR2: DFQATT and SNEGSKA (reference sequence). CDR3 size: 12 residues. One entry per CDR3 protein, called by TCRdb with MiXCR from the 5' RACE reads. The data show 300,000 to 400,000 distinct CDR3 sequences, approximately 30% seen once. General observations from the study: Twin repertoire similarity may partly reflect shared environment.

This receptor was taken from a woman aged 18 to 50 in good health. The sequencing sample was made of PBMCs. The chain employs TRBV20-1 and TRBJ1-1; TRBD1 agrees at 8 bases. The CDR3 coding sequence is TGCCGCGGACAGGGCGGTACCACTGAAGCTTTCTTT. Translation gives CRGQGGTTEAFF.